These 26 T cell receptor beta chains were sequenced from one sample in a study of T cells after yellow fever vaccination. In TCRdb, the 5' RACE reads were re-called with MiXCR into one record per CDR3 protein. The table lists a few hundred thousand distinct CDR3 sequences, approximately 12% of them singletons, with 3.2% in the top ten. The material was CD4+ T cells sorted from PBMCs, obtained 15 days after the yellow fever booster vaccination. The receptors come from a man aged 18-30 years who received the YFV17D yellow fever vaccine.

This clonotype was detected only a few times. This sequence joins TRBV4-2 and TRBJ1-5; 9 positions agree with TRBD1. Germline V CDR1 and CDR2: LGHNA, YNFKEQ. The CDR3 extends over 16 amino acids. Trimming removed 4 bases from V and 6 bases from J; junction bases left unmatched: 10. The CDR3, as DNA: TGTGCCAGCAGCCGGAACCGGGACAGGGATGGTCAGCCCCAGCATTTT. It translates to CASSRNRDRDGQPQHF.

This chain connects TRBV20-1 to TRBJ2-6, with a weak D call TRBD2 (5 bases). CDR1 and CDR2 from the germline V gene are DFQATT and SNEGSKA (reference sequence). V lost 6 bases and J 1 base, leaving 16 bases between the germline ends. CDR3 length: 16 residues. The CDR3 bases are TGCAGTGCACCCGCCCGGAGAGGGTCTGGGGCCAACGTCCTGACTTTC. Residues: CSAPARRGSGANVLTF.

J is TRBJ1-2 and V is TRBV7-9; D is unresolved. Per germline, CDR1 SEHNR and CDR2 FQNEAQ (reference sequence). V was clipped by 1 base and J by 6 bases, with 6 bases between them. The CDR3 runs to 12 residues. The CDR3 protein is CASSLDEHGYTF. CDR3 DNA: TGTGCCAGCAGCTTAGACGAGCATGGCTACACCTTC.

This clonotype has only a few counts. V and J are TRBV27 and TRBJ2-3; 11 positions agree with TRBD2. V dropped 7 bases and J dropped 5; count of bases not matched to a gene: 8. CDR3 length equals 15 residues. The germline V gene encodes CDR1 MNHEY and CDR2 SMNVEV (reference sequence). The CDR3 is CASNSAGTSGDTQYF. CDR3 coding DNA: TGTGCCAGCAATTCCGCCGGGACTAGCGGAGATACGCAGTATTTT.

This clonotype showed up just a few times. The V gene is TRBV7-9, the J gene TRBJ1-4, with D possibly being TRBD1 (6 bases). From germline, CDR1 is SEHNR and CDR2 FQNEAQ (reference sequence). V lost 3 bases to trimming and J lost 7 bases, with 18 bases between them. The CDR3 is 16 residues long. The chain's CDR3 is CASSFGRTVSVEKLFF. The DNA of the CDR3 is TGTGCCAGCAGCTTCGGGAGGACAGTCTCTGTTGAAAAACTGTTTTTT.

This chain uses TRBV6-5 with TRBJ1-4, with 7 positions matching TRBD1. This CDR3 is built from 13 residues. The ends lost 6 bases at V and 11 bases at J; junction bases unmatched: 9. CDR1 MNHEY and CDR2 SVGAGI come from the germline V gene. The CDR3 spells CASSQGTALKLFF. CDR3 nucleotide sequence: TGTGCCAGCAGCCAAGGGACAGCCCTTAAACTGTTTTTT.

This clonotype has only a few counts. This sequence joins TRBV4-1 and TRBJ2-2; D ambiguous. CDR1 is MGHRA, CDR2 YSYEKL, per germline. The length of the CDR3 is 15 residues. Trimming took off 0 bases at V and 5 bases at J, with 10 bases between the two ends. The CDR3 DNA sequence: TGCGCCAGCAGCCAAGATCGCTACTCGACCGGGGAGCTGTTTTTT. It codes for CASSQDRYSTGELFF.

This clonotype has just a few counts. The chain links TRBV23-1 to TRBJ2-2; D is unresolved. TRBV23-1 is reported as an ORF; its role is uncertain. Trimming stripped 4 bases from V and 7 bases from J, with 7 bases between. The CDR3 has 12 residues. CDR3 in DNA: TGCGCCAGCAGTCTAATTAGCGGGGAGCTGTTTTTT. This sequence encodes CASSLISGELFF.

This clonotype was recorded a few times. This chain connects TRBV20-1 to TRBJ2-2; TRBD2 matches 11 bases. This CDR3 spans 17 amino acids. CDR1 and CDR2 from the germline V gene are DFQATT and SNEGSKA (reference sequence). V lost 3 bases and J lost 0; bases outside the gene matches: 6. The CDR3 coding sequence is TGCAGTGCTAGTCGACTAGCGGGGAGCGCGAACACCGGGGAGCTGTTTTTT. Protein product: CSASRLAGSANTGELFF.

In this sample, this clonotype turned up once. The chain is built from TRBV5-1 and TRBJ2-5; no clear D gene. This CDR3 is 14 amino acids long. In germline, CDR1 is SGHRS, CDR2 YFSETQ. Between the trimmed V and J ends, which lost 0 bases and 2 bases, there was a span of 8 bases. CDR3 DNA sequence: TGCGCCAGCAGCTTGGACCCGGCTCAAGAGACCCAGTACTTC. The encoded protein is CASSLDPAQETQYF.

This clonotype was detected many times. The V call is TRBV7-2, the J call TRBJ2-5, with 7 bases that match TRBD2. Germline loops: CDR1 SGHTA, CDR2 FQGNSA. The CDR3 covers 15 residues. V was clipped by 5 bases and J by 4 bases; unmatched bases: 10. CDR3 nucleotide sequence: TGTGCCAGCAGCCCGGGGGGAGTATCGGGAGAGACCCAGTACTTC. This sequence encodes CASSPGGVSGETQYF.

This clonotype appeared many times. The chain recombines TRBV7-9 with TRBJ2-3, with D maybe TRBD2 (6 bases). The V end lost 1 base, the J end lost 0 bases, and 17 bases lay between the germline ends. Germline CDR1 reads SEHNR; CDR2 reads FQNEAQ (reference sequence). The CDR3 length is 18 residues. In DNA, the CDR3 is TGTGCCAGCAGCTTAGGACTAGATTGGGGCACTAGCACAGATACGCAGTATTTT. Amino acid sequence: CASSLGLDWGTSTDTQYF.

The rearrangement links TRBV5-1 to TRBJ2-3; 12 nucleotides match TRBD2. Germline CDR1 SGHRS, CDR2 YFSETQ. V lost 1 base, J lost 7 bases, and 7 bases stayed unmatched. The CDR3 totals 16 residues. The CDR3 bases are TGCGCCAGCAGCTTGAGTCCTAGCGGGGGGGTAAATACGCAGTATTTT. Protein sequence: CASSLSPSGGVNTQYF.

This clonotype came up a few times. The rearrangement joins TRBV5-5 to TRBJ2-1; D is possibly TRBD1 (6 bases). Germline values: CDR1 SGHKS, CDR2 YYEKEE (reference sequence). The V end was cut by 1 base, the J end by 8 bases, with 22 bases between. CDR3 size: 17 residues. CDR3 protein: CASSLLGQHRPGDEQFF. CDR3 sequence (DNA): TGTGCCAGCAGCTTGTTAGGGCAGCACAGGCCAGGGGATGAGCAGTTCTTC.

The chain employs TRBV6-2 or TRBV6-3 and TRBJ2-7; D possibly uses TRBD1 or TRBD2 (5 bases each). Between the trimmed V and J ends, which lost 5 bases and 6 bases, there was a span of 20 bases. CDR1 and CDR2 from the germline V gene are MNHEY and SVGEGT. The CDR3 is 15 residues long. The CDR3 coding sequence is TGTGCCAGCAGTGACATCCAGGGTTCTGGGAGCGAGCAGTACGTC. It encodes CASSDIQGSGSEQYV.

The genes are TRBV12-5 and TRBJ2-1; D gene unclear. V gave up 5 bases and J gave up 6 bases, with 8 bases separating them. The germline CDR1 and CDR2 sequences are LGHNT and FRNRAP. The length of the CDR3 is 12 residues. CDR3 amino acids: CASGIRTNEQFF. The CDR3 bases are TGTGCTAGTGGTATACGGACCAATGAGCAGTTCTTC.

The chain uses TRBV6-5 and TRBJ2-3, with 9 bases matching TRBD2. The CDR3 extends over 15 amino acids. V gave up 2 bases and J gave up 5 bases; unmatched junction bases: 5. Germline V gene sequence: CDR1 MNHEY, CDR2 SVGAGI. CDR3 sequence (DNA): TGTGCCAGCAGTTACCGTAGCGGGGGTGGAGATACGCAGTATTTT. Residues: CASSYRSGGGDTQYF.

Many counts were recorded for this clonotype. The rearrangement uses TRBV20-1 and TRBJ2-1; D perhaps matches TRBD2 (5 bases). The V and J ends lost 1 base and 1 base respectively, with 8 bases between them. The germline V gene has CDR1 DFQATT and CDR2 SNEGSKA (reference sequence). CDR3 length equals 14 residues. The CDR3 sequence is CSARAGGSYNEQFF. In DNA, the CDR3 is TGCAGTGCTAGAGCAGGCGGGTCCTACAATGAGCAGTTCTTC.

The V and J genes are TRBV4-2 and TRBJ1-1, with no clear D. Deletions cut 3 bases from V and 5 bases from J, with 10 bases between. The CDR3 totals 13 residues. CDR1 and CDR2 (germline): LGHNA, YNFKEQ. This CDR3 reads CASSQVKGTEAFF. In DNA form, the CDR3 reads TGTGCCAGCAGCCAGGTAAAGGGTACTGAAGCTTTCTTT.

This clonotype was seen only a few times. This sequence joins TRBV18 and TRBJ2-5; the match to TRBD1 covers 8 bases. Germline values: CDR1 KGHSH, CDR2 LQKENI. The CDR3 length is 16 residues. The junction had 12 bases not matched to a gene; V was cut back by 4 bases and J by 5 bases. The CDR3: CASSHGTGASDETQYF. CDR3 coding DNA: TGTGCCAGCTCACACGGGACAGGCGCGAGTGATGAGACCCAGTACTTC.

The genes are TRBV5-1 and TRBJ2-3; no clear D. There are 14 residues in the CDR3. Between the trimmed V and J ends, which lost 3 bases and 5 bases, there was a span of 13 bases. CDR1 and CDR2 (germline): SGHRS, YFSETQ. CDR3 DNA: TGCGCCAGCAGCTCACCGGCCCTCGGAGATACGCAGTATTTT. Translated: CASSSPALGDTQYF.

This clonotype was detected many times. The rearrangement links TRBV4-3 to TRBJ2-2; 10 nucleotides align to TRBD1. The CDR3 spans 14 residues. Trimming at V came to 4 bases and at J to 7 bases, leaving 3 bases not matched to a gene. Germline V lookup: CDR1 LGHNA, CDR2 YSLEER. This CDR3 reads CASSPDRGSGELFF. CDR3 nucleotide sequence: TGCGCCAGCAGCCCGGACAGGGGGAGCGGGGAGCTGTTTTTT.

This clonotype was observed a few times. The chain employs TRBV5-1 and TRBJ1-2, with 11 bases matching TRBD1. There are 15 residues in the CDR3. Germline lookup yields CDR1 SGHRS and CDR2 YFSETQ. Trimming took 4 bases from V and 7 from J; bases not matched to a gene: 9. CDR3 in amino acids: CASSPEGQGASGYTF. Here the CDR3 DNA reads TGCGCCAGCAGCCCAGAAGGACAGGGGGCGTCTGGCTACACCTTC.

This clonotype occurred a few times. The chain is built from TRBV7-8 and TRBJ1-5; D might be TRBD1 (5 bases). The CDR3 sequence is 12 residues long. Trimming removed 5 bases at V and 5 bases at J, with 7 bases between. CDR1 SGHVS and CDR2 FQNEAQ come from the germline V gene. The CDR3 reads CASSATDQPQHF. The DNA for the CDR3 is TGTGCCAGCAGCGCGACAGATCAGCCCCAGCATTTT.

In its sample, this clonotype was seen a few times. V usage is TRBV3-1 and J usage is TRBJ2-5; 8 nucleotides line up with TRBD1. The CDR3 covers 16 residues. CDR1 and CDR2 (germline): LGHDT, YNNKEL (reference sequence). The trim removed 3 bases at V and 5 bases at J, leaving 11 bases unmatched. The CDR3 region has the DNA TGTGCCAGCAGCCAGCATCAGGGGGCGCGGAGGGAGACCCAGTACTTC. This translates into CASSQHQGARRETQYF.

This clonotype was recorded many times. This rearrangement joins TRBV5-1 to TRBJ2-7, with D possibly TRBD2 on 6 matching bases. Germline-derived CDR1 and CDR2 are SGHRS and YFSETQ. The CDR3 loop spans 16 amino acids. The ends were cut back, 0 bases at V and 0 bases at J, with 13 bases in the middle. CDR3 DNA sequence: TGCGCCAGCAGCTTGGGCGGGACCGCGAGCTCCTACGAGCAGTACTTC. Amino acids: CASSLGGTASSYEQYF.